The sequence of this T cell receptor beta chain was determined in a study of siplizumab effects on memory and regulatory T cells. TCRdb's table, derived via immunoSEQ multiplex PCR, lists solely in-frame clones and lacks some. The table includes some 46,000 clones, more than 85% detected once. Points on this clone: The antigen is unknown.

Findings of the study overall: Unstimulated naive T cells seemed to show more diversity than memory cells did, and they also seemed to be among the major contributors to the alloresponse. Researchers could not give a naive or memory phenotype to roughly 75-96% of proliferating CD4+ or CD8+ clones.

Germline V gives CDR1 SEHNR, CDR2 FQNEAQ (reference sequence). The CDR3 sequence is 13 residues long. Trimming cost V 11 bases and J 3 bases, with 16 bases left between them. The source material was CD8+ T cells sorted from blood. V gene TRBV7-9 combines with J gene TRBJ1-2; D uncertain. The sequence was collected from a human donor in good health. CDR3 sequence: CAGEIRADYGYTF. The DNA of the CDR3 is TGTGCCGGCGAAATTAGGGCCGACTATGGCTACACCTTC.